The 24 T cell receptor beta chains listed next were all sequenced from one sample in a study of HIV-infected patients and healthy controls (dated by TCRdb to the mid-2010s). The method was 5' RACE. Sequenced using an Illumina MiSeq. SuperScript III was used to reverse transcribe 500 ng RNA with primers targeting the alpha and beta constant regions. Separate alpha and beta chain libraries were made by chain-specific third strand synthesis with multiplexing indices. Using fastp at Q25 and MiXCR, TCRdb reprocessed the public reads and kept productive beta chains. Duplicate CDR3 protein sequences are folded into a single record with the most common DNA and genes. The sample table contains roughly 8,000 distinct CDR3 sequences; only one count was recorded for 6% to 8% of them. The ten largest clones capture 20% to 25% of the sample. The study collected follow-up blood from HIV-infected patients roughly three months, about 14 weeks, after antiretroviral therapy began. Whole blood was used without fractionating the cells, so the repertoire represented all peripheral T cells without sorting.

Here the sequenced sample was blood, taken during antiretroviral therapy. The receptors come from an adult with HIV infection.

This clonotype was counted ten times or more. This beta chain turned up in a library designed for alpha chains; as an off-target read, its abundance says little. This chain joins TRBV27 and TRBJ2-7, with 9 bases lining up with TRBD2. The CDR3 is 15 residues long. V shed 6 bases, J shed 2 bases, and the junction held 8 bases outside the gene matches. Germline V gene sequence: CDR1 MNHEY, CDR2 SMNVEV (reference sequence). The CDR3 region is CASRVAGGPPYEQYF. DNA for the CDR3: TGTGCCAGCAGGGTTGCGGGAGGGCCGCCCTACGAGCAGTACTTC.

This clonotype was counted ten times or more. Little can be read into the size of this beta chain, an off-target read in a library designed for alpha chains. The chain combines TRBV6-5 with TRBJ2-7; D gene unclear. V was trimmed by 2 bases and J by 0 bases, leaving 11 bases between them. The CDR3 consists of 15 residues. Germline values: CDR1 MNHEY, CDR2 SVGAGI. The CDR3 is CASSYRLQYSYEQYF. CDR3 nucleotide sequence: TGTGCCAGCAGTTACCGGTTACAATACTCCTACGAGCAGTACTTC.

This clonotype was detected many times. This beta chain slipped into a library made for alpha chains as a stray read, so its size is not meaningful. V and J are TRBV6-2 or TRBV6-3 and TRBJ2-1; a possible D gene is TRBD2 (5 bases). V was pared by 0 bases and J by 9 bases, with 12 bases between. Germline V gives CDR1 MNHEY, CDR2 SVGEGT. There are 14 residues in the CDR3. The CDR3 sequence: CASSYSRLAGEQFF. In nucleotides, the CDR3 is TGTGCCAGCAGTTACTCGAGGCTAGCTGGTGAGCAGTTCTTC.

This clonotype is medium-sized in the sample. This beta chain turned up in a library designed for alpha chains; as an off-target read, its abundance says little. The chain links TRBV20-1 to TRBJ2-3, with 10 positions matching TRBD2. Trimming took 3 bases from V and 5 from J; bases not matched to a gene: 11. Germline-derived CDR1 and CDR2 are DFQATT and SNEGSKA (reference sequence). CDR3 length: 16 residues. The CDR3 loop reads CSARRASGGALDTQYF. CDR3 DNA sequence: TGCAGTGCTAGGCGAGCGAGCGGGGGGGCCCTAGATACGCAGTATTTT.

This clonotype is medium-sized within its sample. This beta chain turned up in a library designed for alpha chains; as an off-target read, its abundance says little. The chain couples TRBV28 to TRBJ2-2; the D is unclear. The CDR3 is 15 residues long. Trimming stripped 5 bases from V and 7 bases from J, with 17 bases between. CDR1 and CDR2 from the germline V gene are MDHEN and SYDVKM. The CDR3 reads CASSPSTDLGGELFF. As DNA, the CDR3 is TGTGCCAGCAGTCCGTCGACCGATTTGGGCGGGGAGCTGTTTTTT.

This clonotype is termed medium-sized. Being off target in a library aimed at alpha chains, this beta chain has a size of little meaning. The chain is built from TRBV5-1 and TRBJ1-1, with D uncertain. The V end was cut by 0 bases, the J end by 7 bases, with 10 bases between. Germline values: CDR1 SGHRS, CDR2 YFSETQ. CDR3 length: 13 residues. The CDR3 sequence is CASSLVGGLEAFF. As DNA, the CDR3 is TGCGCCAGCAGCTTGGTGGGAGGACTTGAAGCTTTCTTT. The full variable domain, in which reference TRBV5-1 and TRBJ1-1 provide the parts outside the CDR3, is KAGVTQTPRYLIKTRGQQVTLSCSPISGHRSVSWYQQTPGQGLQFLFEYFSETQRNKGNFPGRFSGRQFSNSRSEMNVSTLELGDSALYLCASSLVGGLEAFFGQGTRLTVV.

This clonotype was counted many times. The library was prepared for alpha chains; this beta chain is a stray read, so its frequency means little. V gene TRBV20-1 combines with J gene TRBJ1-2; TRBD1 agrees at 10 bases. Germline loops: CDR1 DFQATT, CDR2 SNEGSKA (reference sequence). V shed 4 bases and J 5 bases; nucleotides not matched to a gene: 10. CDR3 length: 15 residues. CDR3 in amino acids: CSATFSTGGPYGYTF. In DNA, the CDR3 is TGCAGTGCTACTTTCTCGACAGGGGGCCCGTATGGCTACACCTTC.

This clonotype has a count of ten or more. Found in a library prepared for alpha chains, this beta chain is an off-target read, and its abundance has little meaning. The rearrangement links TRBV5-5 to TRBJ2-1; the match to TRBD1 covers 7 bases. Germline V gives CDR1 SGHKS, CDR2 YYEKEE (reference sequence). V was clipped by 4 bases and J by 5 bases; unmatched bases: 6. This CDR3 has 14 amino acids. CDR3 sequence: CASSTGDRHNEQFF. The CDR3 DNA sequence: TGTGCCAGCAGCACCGGGGACAGACACAATGAGCAGTTCTTC.

This clonotype was picked up many times. Being off target in a library aimed at alpha chains, this beta chain has a size of little meaning. The chain recombines TRBV28 with TRBJ2-7, with D perhaps matching TRBD2 (5 bases). The CDR3 is 11 residues long. Trimming left V 7 bases short and J 2 bases short, with 6 bases between. Germline V gene lookup returns CDR1 MDHEN and CDR2 SYDVKM. The CDR3, as DNA: TGTGCCAGCATCGGGACCTACGAGCAGTACTTC. It yields the protein CASIGTYEQYF.

Many counts were recorded for this clonotype. Because the library targeted alpha chains, this beta chain is an off-target read whose size means little. The J gene is TRBJ2-7, the V gene TRBV27; D perhaps matches TRBD1 (6 bases). Germline assignment: CDR1 MNHEY and CDR2 SMNVEV (reference sequence). V lost 6 bases, J lost 2 bases, and 11 bases lay in between. The CDR3 is made up of 13 amino acids. The CDR3 loop is CASSHRVPYEQYF. CDR3 nucleotide sequence: TGTGCCAGCAGCCACAGGGTTCCCTACGAGCAGTACTTC.

This clonotype is medium-sized. Within a library made for alpha chains, this beta chain is off target, and its count is uninformative. The rearrangement uses TRBV29-1 and TRBJ2-7, with D uncertain. V was trimmed by 7 bases and J by 0 bases, leaving 13 bases between them. This CDR3 contains 13 residues. Germline assignment: CDR1 SQVTM and CDR2 ANQGSEA. The CDR3 here is CSARTDYSYEQYF. The CDR3 bases are TGCAGCGCCAGGACGGATTACTCCTACGAGCAGTACTTC.

Many counts were recorded for this clonotype. This beta chain is off target for a library built for alpha chains, so its abundance means little. The V call is TRBV15, the J call TRBJ2-2; 11 bases align to TRBD2. V lost 5 bases and J lost 0; bases outside the gene matches: 11. The CDR3 runs to 19 residues. Germline CDR1 LNHNV, CDR2 YYDKDF (reference sequence). The CDR3: CATSRPLGLAVPNTGELFF. The CDR3 region has the DNA TGTGCCACCAGCCGGCCCTTGGGACTAGCGGTACCGAACACCGGGGAGCTGTTTTTT.

This clonotype was detected many times. This beta chain is off target for a library built for alpha chains, so its abundance means little. The rearrangement uses TRBV13 and TRBJ1-1; D gene ambiguous. Germline CDR1 and CDR2: PRHDT and FYEKMQ (reference sequence). This CDR3 is built from 15 residues. Deletions cut 1 base from V and 1 base from J, with 10 bases between. CDR3 DNA sequence: TGTGCCAGCAGCTTAGTAAGGGTTTCGAACACTGAAGCTTTCTTT. It is translated as CASSLVRVSNTEAFF.

This clonotype showed up many times. Germline is not matched at one junction end, which may reflect a read error. In a library made to pick up alpha chains, this beta chain is a stray read with a size that means little. This rearrangement joins TRBV7-3 to TRBJ2-1, with 10 positions matching TRBD2. The CDR3 is made up of 15 amino acids. From germline, CDR1 is SGHTA and CDR2 FQGTGA. In DNA form, the CDR3 reads TGTGCCAGCAGCCTAACTAGCGGGACTGGCAATGAGCAGTTCTTC. Translating gives CASSLTSGTGNEQFF.

This clonotype has more than one count but fewer than ten. This beta chain was picked up by a library intended for alpha chains and is off target, so its count carries little meaning. The chain uses TRBV7-3 and TRBJ1-2; 9 bases fit TRBD1. V lost 8 bases to trimming and J lost 8 bases; unmatched junction nucleotides: 9. Germline-derived CDR1 and CDR2 are SGHTA and FQGTGA. CDR3 length equals 13 residues. CDR3 in DNA: TGTGCCAGCGGGAGGGACAGGGCTGGGGGCTACACCTTC. Its translation: CASGRDRAGGYTF.

This clonotype was counted at least ten times. This beta chain is an unintended read in a library built for alpha chains; its size means little. The V call is TRBV20-1, the J call TRBJ2-3; TRBD2 agrees at 11 bases. The CDR3 extends over 17 amino acids. Germline values: CDR1 DFQATT, CDR2 SNEGSKA (reference sequence). With 0 bases clipped from V and 5 bases from J, the junction kept 10 bases outside the gene matches. The CDR3 loop reads CSARDSRLAGGEDTQYF. The CDR3 region has the DNA TGCAGTGCTAGAGATTCCAGGCTAGCGGGAGGAGAAGATACGCAGTATTTT.

This clonotype was observed a few times. This beta chain is a stray sequence in a library constructed for alpha chains; its clone size is not meaningful. The rearrangement links TRBV5-1 to TRBJ1-1; D gene ambiguous. This CDR3 is 14 amino acids long. Germline V gene data show CDR1 as SGHRS and CDR2 as YFSETQ. V was pared by 0 bases and J by 1 base, with 7 bases between. CDR3 in DNA: TGCGCCAGCAGCTTGGCCGGCAAGAACACTGAAGCTTTCTTT. Its translation is CASSLAGKNTEAFF.

This clonotype has ten or more counts. This beta chain turned up in a library designed for alpha chains; as an off-target read, its abundance says little. The rearrangement joins TRBV28 to TRBJ1-1; TRBD1 aligns across 7 bases. Germline CDR1 and CDR2: MDHEN and SYDVKM. This CDR3 is built from 13 residues. V was pared by 4 bases and J by 5 bases, with 4 bases of the junction left unmatched. CDR3 region: CASSWAGGTEAFF. DNA for the CDR3: TGTGCCAGCAGTTGGGCAGGGGGGACTGAAGCTTTCTTT.

This clonotype has ten or more counts. The library was built for alpha chains, so this beta chain is an off-target read and its size means little. The chain uses TRBV29-1 and TRBJ2-7; D is perhaps TRBD2 (5 bases). This CDR3 is 13 amino acids long. Trimming left V 5 bases short and J 7 bases short, with 18 bases between. Germline CDR1 is SQVTM and CDR2 is ANQGSEA. The CDR3 spells CSVTRTALGEQYF. CDR3 nucleotide sequence: TGCAGCGTTACTAGAACCGCCTTGGGTGAGCAGTACTTC.

At least ten counts were recorded for this clonotype. Found in a library prepared for alpha chains, this beta chain is an off-target read, and its abundance has little meaning. This chain uses TRBV27 with TRBJ2-4; 15 nucleotides match TRBD2. V shed 8 bases and J 7 bases; nucleotides not matched to a gene: 15. The CDR3 is 18 amino acids. The V gene's germline CDR1 is MNHEY and CDR2 SMNVEV (reference sequence). CDR3 loop: CASRPRTSGGVWANIQYF. CDR3 nucleotide sequence: TGTGCCAGCCGCCCACGGACTAGCGGGGGGGTCTGGGCTAACATTCAGTACTTC.

Sample share makes this clonotype medium-sized. A library prepared for alpha chains yielded this beta chain as an off-target read; its size is of little meaning. This chain links TRBV20-1 with TRBJ2-4, with TRBD1 identical over 9 bases. Unmatched junction bases numbered 17, after V lost 6 bases and J lost 8 bases. There are 16 residues in the CDR3. CDR1 and CDR2 from the germline V gene are DFQATT and SNEGSKA (reference sequence). The CDR3 spells CSATTGGPPLGDIQYF. As DNA, the CDR3 is TGCAGTGCCACAACAGGGGGCCCCCCCCTTGGTGACATTCAGTACTTC.

This clonotype was observed a few times. This beta chain is a stray sequence in a library constructed for alpha chains; its clone size is not meaningful. CDR3 nucleotide sequence: TGTGCCAGCAGCTTAGGACCGCACTACGAGCAGTACTTC. As protein: CASSLGPHYEQYF. The gene calls are TRBV7-2 and TRBJ2-7; D ambiguous. CDR1 and CDR2 from the germline V gene are SGHTA and FQGNSA. CDR3 length: 13 residues. The V gene lost 1 base and the J gene lost 3 bases, with 7 bases spanning the gap.

Comment on this clonotype: Being off target in a library aimed at alpha chains, this beta chain has a size of little meaning. The V gene is TRBV9, the J gene TRBJ2-1; D is possibly TRBD2 (5 bases). Trimming took off 5 bases at V and 6 bases at J, with 21 bases between the two ends. The CDR3 contains 16 residues. CDR1 SGDLS and CDR2 YYNGEE come from the germline V gene. The CDR3 reads CASSPFAGGALNEQFF. The CDR3 coding sequence is TGTGCCAGCAGTCCTTTTGCCGGAGGAGCCCTCAATGAGCAGTTCTTC.

The table lists this clonotype with many counts. The library was prepared for alpha chains; this beta chain is a stray read, so its frequency means little. Here the CDR3 reads CASGRQGHTDTQYF. CDR3 DNA sequence: TGTGCTAGTGGCCGACAGGGACACACAGATACGCAGTATTTT. The rearrangement joins TRBV12-5 to TRBJ2-3; 7 nucleotides agree with TRBD1. The CDR3 contains 14 residues. Unmatched junction bases numbered 5, after V lost 6 bases and J lost 2 bases. CDR1 and CDR2 (germline): LGHNT, FRNRAP.